These 21 T cell receptor beta chains were all obtained from the same sample, sequenced in a study of CD8 T cells in ankylosing spondylitis. TCRdb redid the calling of the 5' RACE reads with MiXCR, one entry per CDR3 protein. The repertoire has nearly 350,000 distinct CDR3 sequences, about 15% of them found once; the top ten carry around 0.99%. The sample comprised blood, either unsorted or a sorted T cell fraction (not recorded which). The receptors shown here come from a male donor with ankylosing spondylitis or in good health (not recorded which).

The V call is TRBV6-1, the J call TRBJ2-7, with D perhaps matching TRBD1 or TRBD2 (5 bases each). Germline V lookup: CDR1 MNHNS, CDR2 SASEGT. V lost 2 bases and J 7 bases, leaving 18 bases between the germline ends. This CDR3 has 15 amino acids. The CDR3 sequence is CASSESKGSLREQYF. DNA for the CDR3: TGTGCCAGCAGTGAATCGAAGGGGAGTCTACGGGAGCAGTACTTC.

The J gene is TRBJ2-1, the V gene TRBV14, with 7 bases matching TRBD2. J was trimmed by 4 bases and V by 2 bases; bases with no gene match: 8. The CDR3 has 16 residues. Per the germline V gene, CDR1 is SGHDN and CDR2 is FVKESK. CDR3 sequence (DNA): TGTGCCAGCAGCCAATTCCGCGGGAGAGAATACAATGAGCAGTTCTTC. Translating gives CASSQFRGREYNEQFF.

The chain recombines TRBV20-1 with TRBJ2-5; D gene ambiguous. Trimming shortened V by 6 bases and J by 5 bases, and 13 bases separated the two germline ends. The CDR3 is 12 amino acids. The germline V gene encodes CDR1 DFQATT and CDR2 SNEGSKA (reference sequence). The CDR3 region has the DNA TGCAGTGCCGAGTCCCAGGTTGAGACCCAGTACTTC. It translates to CSAESQVETQYF.

This clonotype was observed at least ten times. This rearrangement joins TRBV12-3 or TRBV12-4 to TRBJ1-4; 10 bases align to TRBD1. CDR3 length: 14 amino acids. The junction had 6 bases not matched to a gene; V was cut back by 6 bases and J by 8 bases. The DNA for the CDR3 is TGTGCCAGCAGCGACAGGGGGCTGAACGAAAAACTGTTTTTT. Protein product: CASSDRGLNEKLFF.

This clonotype was recorded many times. V and J are TRBV3-1 and TRBJ2-7, with 12 bases identical to TRBD1. Germline CDR1 is LGHDT and CDR2 is YNNKEL (reference sequence). The CDR3 runs to 15 residues. V lost 3 bases, J lost 2 bases, and 2 bases stayed unmatched. The CDR3 protein is CASSQGQGAAYEQYF. DNA of the CDR3: TGTGCCAGCAGCCAGGGACAGGGGGCGGCCTACGAGCAGTACTTC.

This chain links TRBV18 with TRBJ1-4, with D perhaps TRBD1 (5 bases). The CDR3 loop spans 15 amino acids. The ends were cut back, 0 bases at V and 7 bases at J, with 12 bases in the middle. The V gene's germline CDR1 is KGHSH and CDR2 LQKENI. The CDR3 sequence is CASSPPPREGEKLFF. CDR3 bases: TGTGCCAGCTCACCACCGCCCAGGGAGGGTGAAAAACTGTTTTTT.

This chain uses TRBV2 with TRBJ1-5; tentative D call: TRBD1 (6 bases). Germline values: CDR1 SNHLY, CDR2 FYNNEI. CDR3 size: 15 residues. V gave up 2 bases and J gave up 6 bases, with 14 bases separating them. The CDR3 loop reads CASSEFARGSQPQHF. The CDR3 DNA reads as TGTGCCAGCAGTGAATTCGCCAGGGGAAGTCAGCCCCAGCATTTT.

This clonotype was detected a few times. The V call is TRBV4-1, the J call TRBJ1-5; D gene uncertain. This CDR3 spans 13 amino acids. The ends were cut back, 5 bases at V and 3 bases at J, with 8 bases in the middle. The germline gives CDR1 MGHRA, CDR2 YSYEKL. The CDR3 here is CASSRGANQPQHF. The CDR3 DNA reads TGCGCCAGCAGCAGAGGAGCCAATCAGCCCCAGCATTTT.

This clonotype has only a few counts. The chain has TRBV19 and TRBJ2-5, with 8 positions matching TRBD2. Germline V CDR1 and CDR2: LNHDA, SQIVND (reference sequence). The CDR3 is made up of 16 amino acids. V was clipped by 6 bases and J by 2 bases; unmatched bases: 11. The CDR3 reads CASSSLSGRAQETQYF. The CDR3 coding sequence is TGTGCCAGTAGCTCTCTCTCCGGGAGGGCACAAGAGACCCAGTACTTC.

This clonotype was counted only a few times. J is TRBJ2-2 and V is TRBV6-1, with 10 bases fitting TRBD1. The CDR3 loop spans 16 amino acids. J lost 2 bases, V lost 6 bases, and 6 bases had no gene match. CDR1 MNHNS and CDR2 SASEGT come from the germline V gene. CDR3: CASRLLTGGNTGELFF. CDR3 in DNA: TGTGCCAGCAGACTCCTGACAGGGGGCAACACCGGGGAGCTGTTTTTT.

The CDR3 region is CASSLAGRGGEKLFF. CDR3 bases: TGTGCCAGCAGCTTAGCGGGCAGGGGGGGTGAAAAACTGTTTTTT. The chain combines TRBV7-2 with TRBJ1-4; 7 bases are a match to TRBD1. V gave up 0 bases and J gave up 7 bases; unmatched junction bases: 5. The germline gives CDR1 SGHTA, CDR2 FQGNSA. CDR3 length equals 15 residues.

In its sample, this clonotype was seen many times. This sequence joins TRBV4-1 and TRBJ1-1, with D uncertain. Germline loops: CDR1 MGHRA, CDR2 YSYEKL. The CDR3 is 13 amino acids. The V end lost 0 bases, the J end lost 8 bases, and 10 bases lay between the germline ends. The CDR3 DNA sequence: TGCGCCAGCAGCCAAGAGTGGAGGGCCGAAGCTTTCTTT. This encodes CASSQEWRAEAFF.

The V and J genes are TRBV19 and TRBJ2-2; no clear D. The CDR3 length is 14 residues. Germline V CDR1 and CDR2: LNHDA, SQIVND (reference sequence). The V and J ends lost 5 bases and 0 bases respectively, with 7 bases between them. CDR3 DNA: TGTGCCAGTAGTCTCCACACGAACACCGGGGAGCTGTTTTTT. It yields the protein CASSLHTNTGELFF.

This clonotype was picked up many times. The chain employs TRBV25-1 and TRBJ2-3; 9 bases align to TRBD1. V lost 6 bases to trimming and J lost 3 bases; unmatched junction nucleotides: 4. The germline V gene encodes CDR1 MGHDK and CDR2 SYGVNS. The CDR3 is made up of 14 amino acids. The DNA of the CDR3 is TGTGCCAGCAGACCGACAGGGGGTACAGATACGCAGTATTTT. Translating gives CASRPTGGTDTQYF. The full variable domain, rest sourced from reference TRBV25-1 and TRBJ2-3, is EADIYQTPRYLVIGTGKKITLECSQTMGHDKMYWYQQDPGMELHLIHYSYGVNSTEKGDLSSESTVSRIRTEHFPLTLESARPSHTSQYLCASRPTGGTDTQYFGPGTRLTVL.

The CDR3 DNA reads as TGTGCCAGCAGTTTGTACGACGGAAATATAGGGCAGTACTTC. This gives the protein CASSLYDGNIGQYF. V is TRBV12-3 or TRBV12-4 and J is TRBJ2-7; D unresolved. CDR3 size: 14 residues. V was shortened by 3 bases and J by 9 bases, with 18 bases between the two germline ends.

V usage is TRBV3-1 and J usage is TRBJ2-2; D ambiguous. V lost 8 bases and J lost 1, with 14 bases in between. In germline, CDR1 is LGHDT, CDR2 YNNKEL (reference sequence). CDR3 size: 15 residues. The CDR3 DNA reads as TGTGCCAGCGGCAGGACGGTTGGGAACACCGGGGAGCTGTTTTTT. Translated: CASGRTVGNTGELFF.

This clonotype was recorded at least ten times. One junction end does not reproduce the germline sequence, and a read error may be involved. The gene calls are TRBV5-1 and TRBJ2-5; D is perhaps TRBD1 or TRBD2 (5 bases each). The CDR3 has 13 residues. Germline V CDR1 and CDR2: SGHRS, YFSETQ. CDR3 nucleotide sequence: TGTGCCAGCAGCTTAGGGACGGAAGAGACCCAGTACTTC. Translation: CASSLGTEETQYF.

The V call is TRBV10-3, the J call TRBJ1-2, with D uncertain. This CDR3 spans 13 amino acids. Trimming stripped 3 bases from V and 8 bases from J, with 13 bases between. The V gene's germline CDR1 is ENHRY and CDR2 SYGVKD. The CDR3 coding sequence is TGTGCCATCAGTGAAACGGCGCTTACGGGCTACACCTTC. Protein product: CAISETALTGYTF.

This clonotype has only a few counts. The J gene is TRBJ1-5, the V gene TRBV6-2 or TRBV6-3; D gene uncertain. Germline lookup yields CDR1 MNHEY and CDR2 SVGEGT. The V and J ends lost 3 bases and 1 base respectively, with 4 bases between them. CDR3 length: 13 amino acids. CDR3 DNA: TGTGCCAGCAGTTATAACAGCAATCAGCCCCAGCATTTT. It encodes CASSYNSNQPQHF.

This clonotype was seen more than once but under ten times. This rearrangement joins TRBV6-1 to TRBJ2-2; D might be TRBD1 (5 bases). This CDR3 has 15 amino acids. Germline V gene lookup returns CDR1 MNHNS and CDR2 SASEGT. Trimming left V 7 bases short and J 2 bases short, with 14 bases between. CDR3 in amino acids: CASTLDSSNTGELFF. CDR3 DNA sequence: TGTGCCAGCACCCTAGACAGTTCTAACACCGGGGAGCTGTTTTTT.

A few counts support this clonotype. As DNA, the CDR3 is TGTGCCACCGTCTGGGGGGCCCCTGGTAATTCACCCCTCCACTTT. This translates into CATVWGAPGNSPLHF. The J gene is TRBJ1-6, the V gene TRBV6-1, with a weak D call TRBD1 (6 bases). The CDR3 loop spans 15 amino acids. The germline V gene encodes CDR1 MNHNS and CDR2 SASEGT. The V gene lost 10 bases and the J gene lost 6 bases, with 19 bases spanning the gap.